The sample holds a few counts of the clone carrying this T cell receptor beta chain. Its specificity is unknown. The PCR used 60 Vbeta and 13 Jbeta primers. Sequencing used immunoSEQ multiplex PCR; TCRdb keeps in-frame clones, though not all of them. The table records some 130,000 clones, approximately 80% of them present only once. The sample is drawn from a study of cytomegalovirus exposure and HLA in healthy donors. The CDR3 has 17 amino acids. In germline, CDR1 is MNHEY, CDR2 SMNVEV (reference sequence). V gave up 5 bases and J gave up 0 bases; unmatched junction bases: 7. Regarding the study as a whole: The study reported that TCR beta sequences accurately predicted HLA-A and HLA-B alleles in most subjects.

The TCR was taken from a man aged 40-49 years in good health and CMV-seronegative. The chain recombines TRBV27 with TRBJ2-2, with 9 bases identical to TRBD1. Sequencing input: PBMCs. The chain's CDR3 is CASSNPTGGTNTGELFF. The CDR3 DNA reads as TGTGCCAGCAGTAACCCGACAGGGGGGACGAACACCGGGGAGCTGTTTTTT.